Below are 27 T cell receptor beta chains sequenced from a single sample in a study of blood T cell repertoires in COVID-19. Clones were read by immunoSEQ multiplex PCR, and TCRdb kept only the in-frame ones, dropping some. This table holds over 200,000 clones, 75% to 90% found once. The sample was peripheral blood. These receptors were collected from a man in his forties with acute or convalescent COVID-19.

This chain uses TRBV28 with TRBJ2-2, with 9 positions matching TRBD2. J was trimmed by 6 bases and V by 5 bases; bases with no gene match: 7. The CDR3 has 15 amino acids. Germline CDR1 MDHEN, CDR2 SYDVKM. The CDR3 protein is CASSPLEREAGELFF. The CDR3 DNA is TGTGCCAGCAGTCCGTTGGAGCGGGAGGCCGGGGAGCTGTTTTTT.

This clone was counted a single time. CDR3 sequence reads: CASSVGGKDSETQYF. The CDR3 DNA sequence: TGTGCCAGCAGCGTAGGTGGCAAGGACTCGGAGACCCAGTACTTC. This chain joins TRBV9 and TRBJ2-5, with a tentative D call TRBD2 (5 bases). The ends were cut back, 0 bases at V and 5 bases at J, with 14 bases in the middle. The germline gives CDR1 SGDLS, CDR2 YYNGEE. The CDR3 totals 15 residues.

The genes are TRBV5-6 and TRBJ2-5; a weak D match, TRBD1 (6 bases). The CDR3 is 19 amino acids. CDR1 and CDR2 from the germline V gene are SGHDT and YYEEEE. V shed 3 bases and J shed 4 bases, with 28 bases lying between them. The CDR3 spells CASSSPLKTPGHGGETQYF. DNA for the CDR3: TGTGCCAGCAGCTCTCCCCTAAAAACCCCGGGACACGGAGGAGAGACCCAGTACTTC.

This clone showed up just a few times. The rearrangement links TRBV19 to TRBJ2-7; maybe TRBD2 (6 bases). Germline loops: CDR1 LNHDA, CDR2 SQIVND (reference sequence). The CDR3 runs to 15 residues. Trimming cost V 1 base and J 2 bases, with 12 bases left between them. CDR3 bases: TGTGCCAGTAGTATAGGAGGTAGCGGCACCTACGAGCAGTACTTC. It codes for CASSIGGSGTYEQYF.

The V and J genes are TRBV29-1 and TRBJ2-2; 7 bases match TRBD2. This CDR3 region has 16 residues. The V and J ends lost 5 bases and 1 base, in that order; junction bases with no gene match: 10. Germline CDR1 and CDR2: SQVTM and ANQGSEA. The CDR3 DNA reads as TGCAGCGTTACAAACTTAGCGGGCTGGAACACCGGGGAGCTGTTTTTT. Translation: CSVTNLAGWNTGELFF.

The rearrangement uses TRBV6-2 or TRBV6-3 and TRBJ2-7; 10 bases match TRBD2. CDR1 is MNHEY and CDR2 is SVGEGT in the germline V gene. The J segment lost 2 bases and the V segment lost 3 bases, leaving 4 bases of the junction unmatched. This CDR3 is built from 15 residues. CDR3 DNA: TGTGCCAGCAGTTATAGCGGGAGGTTACCCTACGAGCAGTACTTC. It translates to CASSYSGRLPYEQYF.

The J gene is TRBJ1-1, the V gene TRBV18, with 9 bases matching TRBD1. CDR3 size: 17 residues. Germline V CDR1 and CDR2: KGHSH, LQKENI. The V gene end was trimmed by 0 bases and the J gene end by 4 bases; junction bases not matched to a gene: 9. The DNA of the CDR3 is TGTGCCAGCTCACCACCGCCCGGACAGGGGATTGGCACTGAAGCTTTCTTT. Protein sequence: CASSPPPGQGIGTEAFF.

Worth noting for this clone: One end of the junction varies from germline; a read error may be responsible. This rearrangement joins TRBV7-2 to TRBJ2-7; 10 bases match TRBD2. The CDR3 runs to 15 residues. Germline loops: CDR1 SGHTA, CDR2 FQGNSA. The CDR3 DNA is TGTGCCAGCAGCTTTCTAGCGGGAGCCTCCGACGAGCAGTACTTC. Amino acids: CASSFLAGASDEQYF.

The V gene is TRBV25-1, the J gene TRBJ2-3, with 8 positions matching TRBD1. The CDR3 spans 13 residues. Germline CDR1 MGHDK, CDR2 SYGVNS. Unmatched junction bases numbered 7, after V lost 7 bases and J lost 7 bases. The CDR3 bases are TGTGCCAGCATGGACAGGGAAGGGAATACGCAGTATTTT. Its translation is CASMDREGNTQYF.

The chain combines TRBV18 with TRBJ1-6; 7 nucleotides match TRBD1. The CDR3 length is 14 residues. CDR1 and CDR2 (germline): KGHSH, LQKENI. Unmatched junction bases numbered 7, after V lost 5 bases and J lost 9 bases. This CDR3 reads CASSTDRLGSPLHF. The CDR3 DNA sequence: TGTGCCAGCTCAACGGACAGGTTGGGTTCACCCCTCCACTTT.

This chain joins TRBV29-1 and TRBJ2-1; the match to TRBD2 covers 9 bases. The CDR3 is made up of 13 amino acids. Trimming at V came to 4 bases and at J to 7 bases, leaving 5 bases not matched to a gene. CDR1 SQVTM and CDR2 ANQGSEA come from the germline V gene. CDR3 DNA: TGCAGCGTTGCCCCTAGCGGGATAAATGAGCAGTTCTTC. This encodes CSVAPSGINEQFF.

The V gene is TRBV2, the J gene TRBJ1-2; D gene unclear. Germline lookup yields CDR1 SNHLY and CDR2 FYNNEI. CDR3 size: 14 residues. Trimming took 4 bases from V and 4 from J, leaving 13 bases between them. The CDR3 region has the DNA TGTGCCAGCAGTGTCGTTCGAGCTGGCTATGGCTACACCTTC. Protein sequence: CASSVVRAGYGYTF. The whole variable domain, filled in from reference TRBV2 and TRBJ1-2, reads EPEVTQTPSHQVTQMGQEVILRCVPISNHLYFYWYRQILGQKVEFLVSFYNNEISEKSEIFDDQFSVERPDGSNFTLKIRSTKLEDSAMYFCASSVVRAGYGYTFGSGTRLTVV.

The V call is TRBV9, the J call TRBJ1-1, with 7 positions matching TRBD1. V lost 5 bases, J lost 1 base, and 11 bases stayed unmatched. Germline CDR1 and CDR2: SGDLS and YYNGEE. This CDR3 is 16 amino acids long. The CDR3, as DNA: TGTGCCAGCAGTTCCACAGGGGCCGGGGGGAACACTGAAGCTTTCTTT. Translating it yields CASSSTGAGGNTEAFF.

This clone was recorded a few times. The chain recombines TRBV15 with TRBJ2-5, with a tentative D call TRBD1 (7 bases). Germline V lookup: CDR1 LNHNV, CDR2 YYDKDF (reference sequence). The CDR3 sequence is 16 residues long. Trimming removed 2 bases from V and 2 bases from J, with 15 bases in between. CDR3 protein: CATSRRQGAGQETQYF. The CDR3, as DNA: TGTGCCACCAGCAGACGACAGGGTGCGGGGCAAGAGACCCAGTACTTC.

The chain links TRBV30 to TRBJ1-3; D is perhaps TRBD1 (6 bases). Germline loops: CDR1 GTSNPN, CDR2 SVGIG (reference sequence). V lost 1 base and J lost 4, with 11 bases in between. This CDR3 is 14 amino acids long. CDR3 DNA sequence: TGTGCCTGGAGTGCAACAGGGTGGGGAAACACCATATATTTT. This gives the protein CAWSATGWGNTIYF.

The chain recombines TRBV7-2 with TRBJ2-4; possible D gene TRBD1, 5 bases. The CDR3 sequence is 13 residues long. CDR1 SGHTA and CDR2 FQGNSA come from the germline V gene. Trimming stripped 4 bases from V and 8 bases from J, with 12 bases between. This CDR3 is CASSWALGDIQYF. The CDR3 nucleotides read TGTGCCAGCAGCTGGGCATTAGGGGACATTCAGTACTTC.

The rearrangement uses TRBV27 and TRBJ2-7; the match to TRBD1 covers 7 bases. The germline V gene has CDR1 MNHEY and CDR2 SMNVEV (reference sequence). Germline trimming cut 1 base from V and 2 bases from J; bases unmatched to any gene: 11. The CDR3 sequence is 17 residues long. The CDR3 sequence is CASSLLASRDSPYEQYF. The CDR3 region has the DNA TGTGCCAGCAGTTTATTGGCCTCCAGGGACAGTCCCTACGAGCAGTACTTC.

This clone occurred once. The chain is built from TRBV29-1 and TRBJ2-1, with 7 positions matching TRBD2. The CDR3 length is 13 residues. The ends lost 7 bases at V and 5 bases at J; junction bases unmatched: 8. From germline, CDR1 is SQVTM and CDR2 ANQGSEA. The CDR3 sequence is CSGGERGHNEQFF. CDR3 bases: TGCAGCGGGGGCGAGCGGGGACACAATGAGCAGTTCTTC.

The chain recombines TRBV12-5 with TRBJ2-2; D is perhaps TRBD2 (6 bases). Germline-derived CDR1 and CDR2 are LGHNT and FRNRAP. This CDR3 region has 15 residues. With 5 bases removed from V and 6 bases from J, the gap between germline ends came to 16 bases. CDR3 coding DNA: TGTGCTAGTGGTCATGGCGGGGATACTTCCGGGGAGCTGTTTTTT. It is translated as CASGHGGDTSGELFF.

This rearrangement joins TRBV11-3 to TRBJ2-2, with D unclear. From germline, CDR1 is SGHNT and CDR2 YENEEA. This CDR3 has 13 amino acids. V was cut by 0 bases and J by 6 bases, with 5 bases left in between. CDR3 sequence reads: CASSLEASGELFF. CDR3 DNA: TGTGCCAGCAGCTTAGAGGCCTCCGGGGAGCTGTTTTTT.

The rearrangement links TRBV28 to TRBJ1-5; a weak D match, TRBD1 (5 bases). The CDR3 totals 16 residues. The germline V gene has CDR1 MDHEN and CDR2 SYDVKM. Trimming pared 0 bases from V and 4 bases from J, leaving 13 bases between. CDR3 amino acids: CASSLWMGEDNQPQHF. CDR3 DNA sequence: TGTGCCAGCAGTTTATGGATGGGGGAGGATAATCAGCCCCAGCATTTT.

The chain is built from TRBV4-2 and TRBJ1-4; 9 nucleotides line up with TRBD1. The CDR3 has 18 residues. Germline lookup yields CDR1 LGHNA and CDR2 YNFKEQ. Losses at the gene ends were 3 bases for V and 4 bases for J; bases not matched to a gene: 12. The chain's CDR3 is CASSQDTGGGLINEKLFF. CDR3 nucleotides: TGTGCCAGCAGCCAGGACACAGGGGGCGGGTTGATTAATGAAAAACTGTTTTTT.

The chain combines TRBV19 with TRBJ2-1; the D gene is possibly TRBD2 (6 bases). CDR1 LNHDA and CDR2 SQIVND come from the germline V gene (reference sequence). This CDR3 has 18 residues. V lost 4 bases to trimming and J lost 9 bases, with 28 bases between them. CDR3 coding DNA: TGTGCCAGTAGTAAGGACCGTCCCGGTGCGGACCGGGGGAGTGAGCAGTTCTTC. It is translated as CASSKDRPGADRGSEQFF.

V usage is TRBV7-9 and J usage is TRBJ2-7; tentatively, D is TRBD2 (5 bases). From germline, CDR1 is SEHNR and CDR2 FQNEAQ (reference sequence). The CDR3 totals 13 residues. V gave up 6 bases and J gave up 7 bases, with 16 bases separating them. CDR3 protein: CASRLGLAQEQYF. DNA for the CDR3: TGTGCCAGCAGACTAGGCCTAGCCCAGGAGCAGTACTTC.

A few counts support this clone. The rearrangement uses TRBV15 and TRBJ2-1; 9 positions match TRBD2. J lost 2 bases, V lost 4 bases, and 3 bases had no gene match. The CDR3 has 15 amino acids. The germline V gene encodes CDR1 LNHNV and CDR2 YYDKDF (reference sequence). This chain's CDR3 is CATSKEREAYNEQFF. Here the CDR3 DNA reads TGTGCCACCAGCAAGGAGCGGGAGGCCTACAATGAGCAGTTCTTC.

J is TRBJ2-7 and V is TRBV5-4; 10 bases are shared with TRBD2. V was pared by 9 bases and J by 3 bases, with 12 bases of the junction left unmatched. This CDR3 is built from 15 residues. Germline assignment: CDR1 SGHNT and CDR2 YYREEE (reference sequence). The CDR3 DNA reads as TGTGCCACCTCCCGGGGGCTAGCGGGAGTCTACGAGCAGTACTTC. Residues: CATSRGLAGVYEQYF.

This sequence joins TRBV6-5 and TRBJ1-2; tentatively, D is TRBD1 (5 bases). Germline V lookup: CDR1 MNHEY, CDR2 SVGAGI. The CDR3 contains 15 residues. V lost 6 bases, J lost 4 bases, and 18 bases lay in between. The CDR3 loop is CASRTGQGLFYGYTF. The CDR3, as DNA: TGTGCCAGCAGAACTGGGCAGGGATTATTCTATGGCTACACCTTC.